The T cell receptor (beta chain) under discussion was sequenced for a study of tumor and adjacent non-tumor tissue in lung cancer. Three rounds of nested PCR, following a modified ARM-PCR protocol, produced the TCRbeta library. TCRdb reanalysed the multiplex PCR reads using MiXCR and keeps one entry per CDR3 protein. The data contain 120,000 to 150,000 distinct CDR3 sequences, approximately 66% of them singletons. Points from the study as a whole: Patients with more diverse tumor TCRs had worse survival. Tumor repertoires had a smaller top 100 clone share than normal lung.

V trimming: 5 bases; J trimming: 14 bases; junction bases outside the gene matches: 13. Germline CDR1 SQVTM, CDR2 ANQGSEA. The CDR3 is 12 residues long. No cell sorting was done before RNA was extracted from the tissue. On this clonotype itself: Antigen unknown.

V usage is TRBV29-1 and J usage is TRBJ1-1, with 8 bases that match TRBD1. This clonotype originated in a man aged 60-69 years with small cell lung cancer. The sample comprised lung tumor tissue. Here the CDR3 reads CSVLGDRSEDFF. In nucleotides, the CDR3 is TGCAGCGTTTTGGGGGACAGGTCAGAAGACTTCTTT.